This TCR beta chain is from a study of blood T cell repertoires in COVID-19. Study details: T cells, B-cell-depleted T cells, or PBMCs provided the cDNA or gDNA that served as material.

The ends lost 5 bases at V and 4 bases at J; junction bases unmatched: 12. Germline CDR1 and CDR2: SGHTA and FQGTGA. The CDR3 spans 18 residues. Methods used by the authors: Estimated nucleated cell counts came from reference gene primer amplification. This table comes from immunoSEQ multiplex PCR, and its TCRdb copy is limited to in-frame clones, with some not included. The DNA gave D and trimming, while V, J and clone size come from that table. This sample has 110,000 or so clones, with 84% found just once. This sequence originates from a woman in her forties or fifties with acute or convalescent COVID-19. Sequenced input: peripheral blood. This sequence joins TRBV7-3 and TRBJ2-5; 14 positions match TRBD2. The CDR3 sequence: CASSPGTSGGSLSETQYF. DNA for the CDR3: TGTGCCAGCAGCCCCGGGACTAGCGGGGGAAGCCTATCAGAGACCCAGTACTTC. Combining the CDR3 with reference TRBV7-3 and TRBJ2-5 gives the whole variable domain GAGVSQTPSNKVTEKGKYVELRCDPISGHTALYWYRQSLGQGPEFLIYFQGTGAADDSGLPNDRFFAVRPEGSVSTLKIQRTERGDSAVYLCASSPGTSGGSLSETQYFGPGTRLLVL.